A single sample is the source of the 26 T cell receptor beta chains below, sequenced in a study of PD-1 blockade in mismatch repair-deficient tumors. Assay used: immunoSEQ multiplex PCR; TCRdb lists only in-frame clones, some missing. The repertoire holds 100,000 to 150,000 clones, with roughly 86% as singletons. This specimen consisted of peripheral blood, obtained 44 weeks after starting pembrolizumab. These receptors all stem from an adult with mismatch repair-deficient cancer.

The genes are TRBV27 and TRBJ2-7, with D possibly being TRBD2 (6 bases). The CDR3 spans 14 residues. CDR1 and CDR2 (germline): MNHEY, SMNVEV (reference sequence). Trimming removed 7 bases at V and 3 bases at J, with 16 bases between. The CDR3, as DNA: TGTGCCAGCACCTTACGAGGAGGGGACTACGAGCAGTACTTC. Translation gives CASTLRGGDYEQYF.

The chain combines TRBV10-2 with TRBJ2-1; D call uncertain. The CDR3 runs to 12 residues. Trimming took 2 bases from V and 4 from J, leaving 3 bases between them. Looked up from germline, CDR1 is WSHSY and CDR2 is SAAADI. CDR3 bases: TGCGCCAGCAGTGAGAATTACAATGAGCAGTTCTTC. Its protein product is CASSENYNEQFF.

The rearrangement uses TRBV6-5 and TRBJ1-1; no definite D call. Per germline, CDR1 MNHEY and CDR2 SVGAGI. This CDR3 spans 11 amino acids. V was clipped by 8 bases and J by 8 bases, with 12 bases between them. The CDR3: CASLTGREAFF. The CDR3 DNA reads TGTGCCAGCCTCACCGGGCGCGAAGCTTTCTTT.

The V and J genes are TRBV28 and TRBJ2-1; the match to TRBD2 covers 9 bases. J gave up 3 bases and V 8 bases, and 14 bases lay outside the gene matches. The CDR3 is made up of 17 amino acids. The germline gives CDR1 MDHEN, CDR2 SYDVKM. This CDR3 reads CASWGLAGRWYYNEQFF. The CDR3 nucleotides read TGTGCCAGCTGGGGACTAGCCGGGAGGTGGTACTACAATGAGCAGTTCTTC.

The V and J genes are TRBV10-1 and TRBJ2-7; 9 bases map to TRBD2. The CDR3 loop spans 18 amino acids. V gave up 3 bases and J gave up 5 bases; unmatched junction bases: 17. Looked up from germline, CDR1 is WNHNN and CDR2 is SYGVQD (reference sequence). The CDR3 sequence: CASSEWEISGSANDEQYF. The CDR3, as DNA: TGCGCCAGCAGTGAATGGGAGATTAGCGGGAGCGCGAACGACGAGCAGTACTTC.

The V call is TRBV18, the J call TRBJ1-4; 9 positions agree with TRBD1. Trimming cost V 3 bases and J 7 bases; bases outside gene matches: 3. The germline CDR1 and CDR2 sequences are KGHSH and LQKENI. The CDR3 runs 14 residues. CDR3 DNA sequence: TGTGCCAGCTCACCCCGGGACAGGGCTGAAAAACTGTTTTTT. Translation: CASSPRDRAEKLFF.

This chain links TRBV28 with TRBJ2-3, with 7 bases identical to TRBD1. With V trimmed by 6 bases and J by 0 bases, 9 bases remained unmatched. Germline assignment: CDR1 MDHEN and CDR2 SYDVKM. The CDR3 sequence is 16 residues long. DNA for the CDR3: TGTGCCAGCAGGCCATACCACAGGGGAAGCACAGATACGCAGTATTTT. It is translated as CASRPYHRGSTDTQYF.

The chain carries TRBV28 and TRBJ2-7, with 9 nucleotides matching TRBD1. The CDR3 totals 14 residues. Germline V gene sequence: CDR1 MDHEN, CDR2 SYDVKM. The V gene end was trimmed by 5 bases and the J gene end by 5 bases; junction bases not matched to a gene: 7. The CDR3 region is CASSRQGVSHEQYF. In DNA form, the CDR3 reads TGTGCCAGCAGTCGACAGGGGGTTAGCCACGAGCAGTACTTC.

V is TRBV19 and J is TRBJ2-5; TRBD2 matches at 12 bases. The ends lost 4 bases at V and 9 bases at J; junction bases unmatched: 6. The germline CDR1 and CDR2 sequences are LNHDA and SQIVND (reference sequence). CDR3 length equals 14 residues. Here the CDR3 DNA reads TGTGCCAGTAGTACGACTAGCGGGAGTTTTCCCCAGTACTTC. Protein product: CASSTTSGSFPQYF.

This chain uses TRBV27 with TRBJ2-7; TRBD2 matches 9 bases. CDR1 is MNHEY, CDR2 SMNVEV, per germline (reference sequence). Trimming took 6 bases from V and 6 from J; bases not matched to a gene: 9. The CDR3 length is 14 residues. In DNA, the CDR3 is TGTGCCAGCAGGGGGGGAGCGGGAGGAGGCGAGCAGTACTTC. Amino acids: CASRGGAGGGEQYF.

This clone was found a few times. V is TRBV6-1 and J is TRBJ1-4; 7 bases line up with TRBD1. Germline V CDR1 and CDR2: MNHNS, SASEGT. V was pared by 8 bases and J by 4 bases, with 10 bases of the junction left unmatched. CDR3 length equals 15 residues. This CDR3 is CASGGSGQFNEKLFF. The CDR3 bases are TGTGCCAGCGGGGGTTCGGGACAGTTTAATGAAAAACTGTTTTTT.

The chain is built from TRBV11-3 and TRBJ2-1; TRBD1 matches 8 bases. The CDR3 contains 15 residues. Germline assignment: CDR1 SGHNT and CDR2 YENEEA. V trimming: 1 base; J trimming: 4 bases; junction bases outside the gene matches: 3. For the CDR3, the DNA is TGTGCCAGCAGCTTAGGAGGACAGGGATACAATGAGCAGTTCTTC. The encoded protein is CASSLGGQGYNEQFF.

The V call is TRBV6-6, the J call TRBJ2-2; D tentatively fits TRBD1 or TRBD2 (5 bases each). In germline, CDR1 is MNHNY, CDR2 SVGAGI (reference sequence). This CDR3 is built from 15 residues. V lost 2 bases, J lost 4 bases, and 11 bases lay in between. The CDR3 coding sequence is TGTGCCAGCAGTTACCAGGGACCTTCCACCGGGGAGCTGTTTTTT. It yields the protein CASSYQGPSTGELFF.

This chain links TRBV7-2 with TRBJ2-7; D not certain. The CDR3 runs 13 residues. V was cut by 9 bases and J by 1 base, with 13 bases left in between. CDR1 and CDR2 from the germline V gene are SGHTA and FQGNSA. The CDR3 is CASEVTGSYEQYF. The CDR3 DNA sequence: TGTGCCAGTGAAGTTACTGGGTCCTACGAGCAGTACTTC.

V and J are TRBV7-2 and TRBJ2-5, with 11 bases identical to TRBD2. The CDR3 is 15 residues long. Germline V gene data show CDR1 as SGHTA and CDR2 as FQGNSA. After removal of 0 bases from V and 12 bases from J, the junction contained 9 bases not matched to a gene. CDR3 nucleotide sequence: TGTGCCAGCAGCTTAGCGGGTAGCGGGAGGGCGAAGGAGTACTTC. Translation: CASSLAGSGRAKEYF. The whole variable domain, remainder taken from reference TRBV7-2 and TRBJ2-5, is GAGVSQSPSNKVTEKGKDVELRCDPISGHTALYWYRQSLGQGLEFLIYFQGNSAPDKSGLPSDRFSAERTGGSVSTLTIQRTQQEDSAVYLCASSLAGSGRAKEYFGPGTRLLVL.

This chain joins TRBV6-6 and TRBJ1-5; no clear D gene. Germline CDR1 MNHNY, CDR2 SVGAGI (reference sequence). V was trimmed by 4 bases and J by 0 bases, leaving 10 bases between them. The CDR3 runs to 15 residues. The CDR3 nucleotides read TGTGCCAGCAGTTTCCCTCCGGGTAGCAATCAGCCCCAGCATTTT. This codes for CASSFPPGSNQPQHF.

This clone occurred once. This chain connects TRBV29-1 to TRBJ2-7; D is uncertain. Germline values: CDR1 SQVTM, CDR2 ANQGSEA. Deletions cut 0 bases from V and 0 bases from J, with 12 bases between. The CDR3 is made up of 15 amino acids. The CDR3 nucleotides read TGCAGCGTTGAAGAAGGTCCTTTAGCCTCCTACGAGCAGTACTTC. Translating it yields CSVEEGPLASYEQYF.

The V gene is TRBV5-1, the J gene TRBJ2-3; 12 bases agree with TRBD2. The CDR3 sequence is 15 residues long. With 0 bases clipped from V and 4 bases from J, the junction kept 0 bases outside the gene matches. Germline assignment: CDR1 SGHRS and CDR2 YFSETQ. The CDR3 sequence is CASSLGLAGADTQYF. DNA for the CDR3: TGCGCCAGCAGCTTGGGACTAGCGGGAGCAGATACGCAGTATTTT. Supplemented by reference TRBV5-1 and TRBJ2-3, the full variable domain reads KAGVTQTPRYLIKTRGQQVTLSCSPISGHRSVSWYQQTPGQGLQFLFEYFSETQRNKGNFPGRFSGRQFSNSRSEMNVSTLELGDSALYLCASSLGLAGADTQYFGPGTRLTVL.

This chain joins TRBV19 and TRBJ2-3, with TRBD2 as a possible D gene (5 bases). CDR3 length: 12 amino acids. Germline CDR1 reads LNHDA; CDR2 reads SQIVND (reference sequence). V was pared by 1 base and J by 7 bases, with 6 bases between. The chain's CDR3 is CASSIGGHTQYF. As DNA, the CDR3 is TGTGCCAGTAGTATAGGAGGGCATACGCAGTATTTT.

The chain joins TRBV7-9 to TRBJ1-2; D remains ambiguous. Per germline, CDR1 SEHNR and CDR2 FQNEAQ (reference sequence). There are 14 residues in the CDR3. Trimming cost V 5 bases and J 3 bases, with 13 bases left between them. This CDR3 is CASSAAPSHYGYTF. The CDR3 DNA reads TGTGCCAGCAGCGCCGCCCCCAGCCACTATGGCTACACCTTC. Complete variable domain (other parts from reference TRBV7-9 and TRBJ1-2): DTGVSQNPRHKITKRGQNVTFRCDPISEHNRLYWYRQTLGQGPEFLTYFQNEAQLEKSRLLSDRFSAERPKGSFSTLEIQRTEQGDSAMYLCASSAAPSHYGYTFGSGTRLTVV.

A word on this clone: Other DNA sequences from this sample encode an identical CDR3 as well. This rearrangement joins TRBV29-1 to TRBJ2-6; D remains ambiguous. The germline V gene encodes CDR1 SQVTM and CDR2 ANQGSEA. This CDR3 spans 13 amino acids. V lost 1 base and J 0 bases, leaving 1 base between the germline ends. CDR3 amino acids: CSVEGSGANVLTF. The DNA for the CDR3 is TGCAGCGTTGAAGGCTCTGGGGCCAACGTCCTGACTTTC.

This rearrangement joins TRBV9 to TRBJ2-1; 7 bases are a match to TRBD1. Germline V gives CDR1 SGDLS, CDR2 YYNGEE. This CDR3 spans 15 amino acids. Unmatched junction bases numbered 9, after V lost 5 bases and J lost 4 bases. The CDR3 bases are TGTGCCAGCAGTCTCCGGGACAGCGCGTACAATGAGCAGTTCTTC. It encodes CASSLRDSAYNEQFF.

Only a few counts were recorded for this clone. The sample contains more than one DNA sequence encoding this CDR3. The genes are TRBV5-1 and TRBJ2-5; D possibly uses TRBD1 or TRBD2 (6 bases each). Trimming cost V 2 bases and J 5 bases, with 10 bases left between them. This CDR3 is 13 amino acids long. The germline V gene encodes CDR1 SGHRS and CDR2 YFSETQ. Written as DNA, the CDR3 is TGCGCCAGCAGCTTCGGGGGCCAGGAGACCCAGTACTTC. Its protein product is CASSFGGQETQYF.

This chain uses TRBV10-2 with TRBJ2-2; maybe TRBD2 (5 bases). Germline V CDR1 and CDR2: WSHSY, SAAADI. V was trimmed by 8 bases and J by 4 bases, leaving 11 bases between them. The CDR3 loop spans 13 amino acids. CDR3 region: CASGIEGTGELFF. CDR3 DNA: TGCGCCAGCGGAATAGAGGGCACCGGGGAGCTGTTTTTT.

The V call is TRBV11-3, the J call TRBJ2-1; TRBD2 aligns across 12 bases. Looked up from germline, CDR1 is SGHNT and CDR2 is YENEEA. The CDR3 covers 15 residues. Germline trimming cut 6 bases from V and 6 bases from J; bases unmatched to any gene: 6. The CDR3 nucleotides are TGTGCCAGCAGGTCGCTAGCGGGAGGGTTCAATGAGCAGTTCTTC. This gives the protein CASRSLAGGFNEQFF. Combining the CDR3 with reference TRBV11-3 and TRBJ2-1 gives the whole variable domain EAGVVQSPRYKIIEKKQPVAFWCNPISGHNTLYWYLQNLGQGPELLIRYENEEAVDDSQLPKDRFSAERLKGVDSTLKIQPAELGDSAVYLCASRSLAGGFNEQFFGPGTRLTVL.

In its sample, this clone was seen a few times. The rearrangement links TRBV10-2 to TRBJ2-7; 7 nucleotides match TRBD2. V lost 8 bases, J lost 5 bases, and 6 bases stayed unmatched. The CDR3 extends over 12 amino acids. Germline CDR1 reads WSHSY; CDR2 reads SAAADI. The CDR3 protein is CASRGGSHEQYF. CDR3 nucleotides: TGCGCCAGCCGGGGCGGGAGCCACGAGCAGTACTTC.